These 9 T cell receptor beta chains came from one sample sequenced in a study of T cells expressing NK-cell markers (dated by TCRdb to 2020 to 2022). Libraries were made using 5' RACE. The sequencing machine was an Illumina HiSeq 2000. TCRdb reprocessed the reads, and each CDR3 protein sequence is entered once, without DNA. The sample table on file contains 500,000 to 700,000 distinct CDR3 sequences. The ten largest account for around 4% of the sample. Sequenced material: blood T cells: a sorted CD56 or NKG2C T cell subset, CD4+ or CD8+ T cells, or bulk PBMC T cells (not recorded which). The receptors come from a man aged 18 to 35 in good health. Donor details come from another sample of the same person, matched by shared clones.

This chain connects TRBV4-3 to TRBJ2-2; TCRdb outputs TRBD2, but without DNA this stays unchecked. Germline CDR1 LGHNA, CDR2 YSLEER. This CDR3 contains 18 residues. CDR3 in amino acids: CASSRGTSGADNTGELFF.

The chain has TRBV2 and TRBJ1-5; TCRdb indicates TRBD1, and absent DNA this call remains unverified. The germline gives CDR1 SNHLY, CDR2 FYNNEI. The CDR3 consists of 16 residues. The CDR3 spells CASKPPGAYSNQPQHF.

The chain combines TRBV5-5 with TRBJ2-1; the D gene TCRdb calls, TRBD1, cannot be checked with no DNA. This CDR3 contains 15 residues. CDR1 SGHKS and CDR2 YYEKEE come from the germline V gene (reference sequence). The CDR3 sequence: CASSSWTGDNNEQFF.

The chain combines TRBV20-1 with TRBJ2-1; the D gene TCRdb calls, TRBD2, cannot be checked with no DNA. CDR1 DFQATT and CDR2 SNEGSKA come from the germline V gene (reference sequence). The length of the CDR3 is 17 residues. CDR3 loop: CSARGWDSMRGYNEQFF.

The rearrangement uses TRBV18 and TRBJ1-2; TCRdb proposes TRBD1, but this gene call is untestable without DNA. Germline V lookup: CDR1 KGHSH, CDR2 LQKENI. The CDR3 totals 16 residues. CDR3: CASSLQQGALGYGYTF.

J is TRBJ1-6 and V is TRBV7-9. The CDR3 consists of 15 residues. Per the germline V gene, CDR1 is SEHNR and CDR2 is FQNEAQ (reference sequence). The CDR3: CASSPNQAANSPLHF.

The chain combines TRBV5-6 with TRBJ2-1; no DNA is available, so the TRBD2 call from TCRdb remains unchecked. Germline V gene data show CDR1 as SGHDT and CDR2 as YYEEEE. CDR3 length: 16 residues. CDR3: CASSIIAGGLHNEQFF. The complete variable domain, with remaining parts taken from reference TRBV5-6 and TRBJ2-1, reads DAGVTQSPTHLIKTRGQQVTLRCSPKSGHDTVSWYQQALGQGPQFIFQYYEEEERQRGNFPDRFSGHQFPNYSSELNVNALLLGDSALYLCASSIIAGGLHNEQFFGPGTRLTVL.

V usage is TRBV27 and J usage is TRBJ2-1; TCRdb calls TRBD2, which cannot be checked without DNA. There are 18 residues in the CDR3. Germline V gene sequence: CDR1 MNHEY, CDR2 SMNVEV (reference sequence). CDR3: CASRSARFELAQSGEQFF.

The chain recombines TRBV11-2 with TRBJ1-2; the TRBD1 assignment by TCRdb is unverifiable without DNA. Germline V gives CDR1 SGHAT, CDR2 FQNNGV. CDR3 length: 14 amino acids. CDR3 loop: CASSLGAPRHGYTF.